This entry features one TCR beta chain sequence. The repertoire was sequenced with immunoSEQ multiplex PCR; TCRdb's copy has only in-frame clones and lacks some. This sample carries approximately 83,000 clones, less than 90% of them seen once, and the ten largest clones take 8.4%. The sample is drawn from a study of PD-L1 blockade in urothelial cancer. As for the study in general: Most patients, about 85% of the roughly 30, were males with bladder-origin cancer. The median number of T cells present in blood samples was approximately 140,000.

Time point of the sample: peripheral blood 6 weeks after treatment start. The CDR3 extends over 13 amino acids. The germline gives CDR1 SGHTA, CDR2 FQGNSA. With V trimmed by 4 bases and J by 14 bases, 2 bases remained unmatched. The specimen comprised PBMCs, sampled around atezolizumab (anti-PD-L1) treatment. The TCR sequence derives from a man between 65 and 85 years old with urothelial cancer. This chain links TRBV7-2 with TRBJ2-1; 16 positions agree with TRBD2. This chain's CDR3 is CASSSGLAGGKFF. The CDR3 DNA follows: TGTGCCAGCAGCTCGGGACTAGCGGGAGGGAAGTTCTTC.